The present TCR beta chain was sequenced within a study of shared T cell receptors in the human thymus. Germline V gene sequence: CDR1 LGHNT, CDR2 FRNRAP. The CDR3 runs 14 residues. The J segment lost 4 bases and the V segment lost 5 bases, leaving 4 bases of the junction unmatched. Some clones are missing from TCRdb's copy, which holds only in-frame ones; the method was immunoSEQ multiplex PCR. This sample carries hundreds of thousands of clones, roughly 88% of them seen once, and the ten largest clones take around 0.01%. The same data also went into a second study, on human thymus T cells. As that report states: Thymus tissue for the work was resected from patients undergoing corrective heart surgery. Repertoires from thymus and blood appeared to show biased V and J gene usage. Thymic repertoires from unrelated individuals overlapped highly, related research reported.

This TCR was recovered from a boy under two years old with a congenital heart defect. The chain is built from TRBV12-5 and TRBJ2-3, with TRBD2 matching 9 bases. The sequencing sample was made of thymocytes. The CDR3 is CASGPGLAADTQYF. The CDR3 coding sequence is TGTGCTAGTGGTCCGGGACTAGCAGCAGATACGCAGTATTTT.